This TCR beta chain was retrieved from a study of shared clonotypes between healthy human individuals. The test was conducted at deep level. Every unsorted PBMC PCR replicate was loaded with 250 to 300 ng DNA, approximately 29,000 T cell genomes. Per the study methods: As immunoSEQ supplied junction-only sequences (without quality scores), filtering differed. The protocol was immunoSEQ multiplex PCR, while the TCRdb copy is restricted to in-frame clones and leaves out a portion. D and trimming were read from the DNA, whereas the V and J calls and clone size are those reported in that table. The data show 450,000 to 500,000 clones, about 79% seen once. The CDR3 loop spans 17 amino acids. Germline values: CDR1 SGHNT, CDR2 YYREEE (reference sequence). V gave up 0 bases and J gave up 7 bases, with 21 bases separating them.

The chain links TRBV5-4 to TRBJ2-3, with D tentatively TRBD1 (6 bases). This sequence originates from a woman between 35 and 50 years old in good health. Some clones in this sample may be carry-over from other donors' samples. The material sequenced was PBMCs. The CDR3 loop reads CASSLGGLRPASNTQYF. The DNA of the CDR3 is TGTGCCAGCAGCTTGGGGGGGCTCCGACCCGCCTCGAATACGCAGTATTTT.